The TCR beta chain described here comes from a study of blood T cell repertoires in COVID-19. In the study overall: In each case, the material was cDNA or gDNA derived from T cells, B-cell-depleted T cells, or PBMCs.

The CDR3 runs to 15 residues. Trimming took 7 bases from V and 0 from J, leaving 13 bases between them. The V gene's germline CDR1 is LNHDA and CDR2 SQIVND (reference sequence). Original handling: Amplification from reference gene primers served as the basis for estimated nucleated cell counts. Assay: immunoSEQ multiplex PCR; the TCRdb copy retains only in-frame clones and omits some. V and J calls and clone size follow that table, whereas D and trimming were derived from the DNA. The sample yields approximately 260,000 clones, roughly 83% seen once. Specimen: peripheral blood. V and J are TRBV19 and TRBJ1-5; possibly TRBD1 for D (6 bases). The clonotype was recovered from a man aged 60 to 75 who had recovered from COVID-19. The CDR3 DNA sequence: TGTGCCAGTACCCTCGGACAGTATAGCAATCAGCCCCAGCATTTT. It yields the protein CASTLGQYSNQPQHF.